This T cell receptor (beta chain) was captured in a study of beta chain features in type 1 diabetes (dated by TCRdb to the late 2010s). Some background on the complete study: Mean age, gender distribution, total cell number and subset yield did not differ between patients and healthy donors. Whereas all 28 donors provided naive and central memory subsets, regulatory and stem cell-like memory subsets were isolated from just 8 patients and about 8 healthy donors. Across all samples, some 110,000,000 sorted cells were examined, and cell number per subset correlated strongly with RNA yield. The study compared TCRB repertoires of sorted circulating CD4+ T cell subsets between recently diagnosed type 1 diabetes patients and matched healthy donors. Here is what the overall study found, with its caveats: Because cDNA was sequenced instead of genomic DNA, activated cells with high expression could be over-represented, although the groups did not differ in activation or CD3 levels. The naive, central memory and regulatory TCRB repertoires appeared to resemble one another more closely among patients than among healthy donors. Because the HLA sub-analyses included only small numbers of individuals, any influence of HLA type on TCRB rearrangement was left unresolved. In all four CD4+ subsets, TCRB CDR3 length was moderately but significantly shorter in type 1 diabetes patients. Fewer insertions and more nucleotide deletions at VDJ recombination sites were observed in patients with type 1 diabetes, implying thymic rearrangement abnormalities. Shorter templates might have been favored by PCR, but patient and control samples were amplified and corrected together, so both groups would have been affected equally by any skew.

Each donor gave one peripheral blood draw, averaging about 120 mL, which was collected into heparinised tubes. Using a panel that included CD45RO, CCR7, CD25, CD127, CD95 and CD27, naive, central memory, regulatory and stem cell-like memory CD4+ T cells were sorted on a BD FACSAria II. Every sorted population had a purity above 98%. Right away, PBMCs were isolated by Lymphoprep density gradient centrifugation and were stained directly, with no culture step. Samples were stained and sorted in pairs, with one healthy donor and one patient per experiment, so that batch effects were minimized. The High Capacity cDNA Reverse Transcription Kit was used to reverse transcribe all of the isolated RNA, meaning that expressed TCRB transcripts were what got sequenced. Deep immunoSEQ sequencing was applied to naive, central memory and regulatory T cell samples, giving an average of about 3.7 million total reads per sample. Sorted cells were lysed in RLT buffer and RNA was extracted with DNase-treated RNeasy Micro or Mini kits, depending on cell number. Each cell subset was processed on its own to prevent cross-contamination, while patient and healthy donor samples were processed together. The immunoSEQ multiplex PCR was used to amplify TCRB sequences from cDNA, yielding 87-bp fragments that span the CDR3 region. The amplicons were sequenced using the Illumina HiSeq platform. In the source study's methods: Synthetic template baselines were used to correct PCR bias computationally, reads within Hamming distance 2 were collapsed together, and singletons that could not be merged were discarded. By aligning reads against IMGT, V, D and J genes, CDR3 length, and insertions or deletions at six rearrangement sites were assigned. Within each subset, clonotype counts were normalized to the number of sorted cells before true diversity and Gini coefficients were calculated with the tcR R package. The overlap coefficient, calculated on TCRB nucleotide sequences, was used to measure repertoire sharing. As a proxy for the pre-selection repertoire, out-of-frame TCRB sequences from naive cells were analyzed. TCRdb limited this immuneACCESS table to in-frame rearrangements with V and J called. A share of clones is missing; checked studies link under half to unresolved V genes, and the rest is unexplained. The DNA was the basis for D and trimming; V, J and clone size are from that table. The sample records more than 250,000 clones, roughly 20% of which are singletons. Of the sample, 0.028% falls within the top ten clones.

CDR1 is given as SQVTM and CDR2 as ANQGSEA, both from the germline V gene. Relative to germline, V is 6 bases shorter and J is 0 bases shorter, with 14 bases between their ends. The CDR3 numbers 14 residues from cysteine through phenylalanine. Of the read, only the CDR3 DNA is kept; its 42 bases are in frame from base 1. This clone was recorded a few times. Its recognized antigen is unknown. No quality values exist for individual bases; no much larger clone is one base distant. The rearrangement joined TRBV29-1 to TRBJ1-1; TRBD1 is possibly the D segment (6 matching bases). The TCR originated in a woman between 40 and 55 years old with type 1 diabetes. The sequencing input was naive CD4+ T cells from blood. Read against the paper, the sample's cell subset or site label means: true naive CD4+ T cells. The DNA sequence follows: TGCAGCGTCCCCGGACAGTTCATGAACACTGAAGCTTTCTTT. This sequence encodes CSVPGQFMNTEAFF.